The T cell receptor beta chain described here comes from a study of post-analysis software for immune sequencing data. Study-wide results and limits: Patients showed TRBV5-6, TRBV5-1 and TRBV20-1 among four to six TRBV segments more frequent than in controls.

For this clonotype: The antigen is undetermined.

The TCR beta cDNA libraries contained unique molecular identifiers. TCRdb reprocessed the PCR reads with MiXCR, giving one entry per CDR3 protein. The sample shows 650,000 to 900,000 distinct CDR3 sequences, 46% of them seen only once. The CDR3 is 15 residues long. Per germline, CDR1 SGHRS and CDR2 YFSETQ. The J segment lost 5 bases and the V segment lost 2 bases, leaving 8 bases of the junction unmatched. This receptor was obtained from a girl under 18 with multiple sclerosis. This chain joins TRBV5-1 and TRBJ2-7; the match to TRBD1 covers 9 bases. Sequencing was done on a sample of blood. Here the CDR3 DNA reads TGCGCCAGCAGCTTAACCGGGACAGGGTTCGACGAGCAGTACTTC. Its translation: CASSLTGTGFDEQYF.